These 16 T cell receptor beta chains share one sample of origin, sequenced in a study of technical replicates of blood from a handful of donors. Clones were read by immunoSEQ multiplex PCR, and TCRdb kept only the in-frame ones, dropping some. The table includes around 84,000 clones, approximately 97% detected once. What was sequenced was T cells isolated from PBMCs. The receptors shown here come from a human donor in good health.

This clone was seen just once. V usage is TRBV10-3 and J usage is TRBJ2-3; 10 bases line up with TRBD2. The CDR3 loop spans 16 amino acids. Germline CDR1 is ENHRY and CDR2 is SYGVKD. V was clipped by 5 bases and J by 3 bases; unmatched bases: 8. The CDR3 sequence is CAISRGAGGGTDTQYF. In DNA form, the CDR3 reads TGTGCCATCAGTAGAGGAGCGGGAGGGGGGACAGATACGCAGTATTTT.

This clone was recorded once. The rearrangement links TRBV6-1 to TRBJ1-2, with a tentative D call TRBD1 (5 bases). The V gene's germline CDR1 is MNHNS and CDR2 SASEGT. Trimming took 2 bases from V and 8 from J, leaving 24 bases between them. The CDR3 runs to 17 residues. The CDR3: CASSELMGRAVLGGYTF. In nucleotides, the CDR3 is TGTGCCAGCAGTGAATTGATGGGCAGGGCGGTTCTTGGCGGCTACACCTTC.

This chain links TRBV9 with TRBJ1-2, with D perhaps TRBD1 (5 bases). The germline CDR1 and CDR2 sequences are SGDLS and YYNGEE. The CDR3 totals 13 residues. The ends were cut back, 0 bases at V and 8 bases at J, with 11 bases in the middle. DNA of the CDR3: TGTGCCAGCAGCGTAGGACAGCTTGGCGGCTACACCTTC. Translated, it gives CASSVGQLGGYTF.

The chain uses TRBV5-4 and TRBJ2-4, with unresolved D. Germline lookup yields CDR1 SGHNT and CDR2 YYREEE (reference sequence). Trimming pared 2 bases from V and 6 bases from J, leaving 12 bases between. This CDR3 has 14 residues. The CDR3 bases are TGTGCCAGCAGCTTTGCAGGCATTGGAAACATTCAGTACTTC. It yields the protein CASSFAGIGNIQYF.

This chain links TRBV10-3 with TRBJ1-2, with 7 nucleotides matching TRBD1. Germline V lookup: CDR1 ENHRY, CDR2 SYGVKD. With V trimmed by 1 base and J by 5 bases, 4 bases remained unmatched. The CDR3 totals 14 residues. CDR3 sequence (DNA): TGTGCCATCAGTGAGTGGACAGGAGAATATGGCTACACCTTC. As protein: CAISEWTGEYGYTF.

The chain uses TRBV2 and TRBJ2-1; D is possibly TRBD1 (5 bases). Looked up from germline, CDR1 is SNHLY and CDR2 is FYNNEI. Trimming pared 8 bases from V and 6 bases from J, leaving 20 bases between. The CDR3 is 15 residues long. CDR3 in amino acids: CASPRGGTPGNEQFF. The CDR3 region has the DNA TGTGCCAGCCCTAGGGGTGGCACCCCGGGCAATGAGCAGTTCTTC.

This chain joins TRBV9 and TRBJ1-1; TRBD1 might be the D (5 bases). Trimming took 3 bases from V and 0 from J, leaving 15 bases between them. The CDR3 spans 16 residues. The germline V gene encodes CDR1 SGDLS and CDR2 YYNGEE. The CDR3 bases are TGTGCCAGCAGCGGGATAAACAGGACTATGAACACTGAAGCTTTCTTT. Its translation: CASSGINRTMNTEAFF.

The chain is built from TRBV29-1 and TRBJ2-7, with 9 nucleotides matching TRBD1. The V and J ends lost 3 bases and 1 base, in that order; junction bases with no gene match: 7. This CDR3 spans 15 amino acids. Per the germline V gene, CDR1 is SQVTM and CDR2 is ANQGSEA. The CDR3 coding sequence is TGCAGCGTTGAGGTCCTGGACAGGGGATCCTACGAGCAGTACTTC. This translates into CSVEVLDRGSYEQYF.

The V call is TRBV6-1, the J call TRBJ2-7; tentative D call: TRBD1 (6 bases). The V gene lost 6 bases and the J gene lost 3 bases, with 9 bases spanning the gap. CDR1 and CDR2 (germline): MNHNS, SASEGT. The CDR3 length is 12 residues. DNA of the CDR3: TGTGCCAGCAGGGACAGCAGCTACGAGCAGTACTTC. This encodes CASRDSSYEQYF.

The V gene is TRBV6-5, the J gene TRBJ1-1, with a tentative D call TRBD1 (5 bases). CDR3 length: 15 residues. Germline values: CDR1 MNHEY, CDR2 SVGAGI. Trimming pared 9 bases from V and 2 bases from J, leaving 19 bases between. The CDR3: CASSRQRPINTEAFF. CDR3 bases: TGTGCCAGTAGTAGACAGCGCCCTATTAACACTGAAGCTTTCTTT.

V is TRBV7-9 and J is TRBJ2-1, with 10 bases identical to TRBD2. There are 16 residues in the CDR3. Per the germline V gene, CDR1 is SEHNR and CDR2 is FQNEAQ (reference sequence). The V and J ends lost 6 bases and 11 bases, in that order; junction bases with no gene match: 16. The CDR3 is CASRRLPTSGRSKQFF. The CDR3 DNA is TGTGCCAGCAGGAGACTCCCGACTAGCGGGCGGAGCAAGCAGTTCTTC.

The CDR3 sequence: CASSGTSGLLETQYF. The CDR3 region has the DNA TGTGCCAGCAGCGGGACTAGCGGGCTCCTAGAGACCCAGTACTTC. V is TRBV2 and J is TRBJ2-5; 12 positions match TRBD2. V trimming: 6 bases; J trimming: 4 bases; junction bases outside the gene matches: 6. Germline CDR1 and CDR2: SNHLY and FYNNEI. This CDR3 is 15 amino acids long.

This chain links TRBV19 with TRBJ2-1, with 8 bases matching TRBD2. CDR1 and CDR2 from the germline V gene are LNHDA and SQIVND (reference sequence). The trim removed 6 bases at V and 5 bases at J, leaving 6 bases unmatched. The length of the CDR3 is 14 residues. In nucleotides, the CDR3 is TGTGCCAGTAGCTTACTAGCGGATAACAATGAGCAGTTCTTC. As protein: CASSLLADNNEQFF.

This chain uses TRBV2 with TRBJ1-5, with D perhaps TRBD1 (6 bases). With 4 bases removed from V and 3 bases from J, the gap between germline ends came to 10 bases. The CDR3 has 14 residues. Germline V lookup: CDR1 SNHLY, CDR2 FYNNEI. The CDR3 spells CASSAGHFNQPQHF. CDR3 in DNA: TGTGCCAGCAGTGCGGGACACTTCAATCAGCCCCAGCATTTT.

This clone appeared a single time. The CDR3 coding sequence is TGTGCCAGCAGTGAACCGGGACACTCTAATGAAAAACTGTTTTTT. This sequence encodes CASSEPGHSNEKLFF. The chain joins TRBV2 to TRBJ1-4; weak D call: TRBD1 (6 bases). Between the trimmed V and J ends, which lost 2 bases and 3 bases, there was a span of 10 bases. Germline CDR1 reads SNHLY; CDR2 reads FYNNEI. The CDR3 totals 15 residues.

The rearrangement uses TRBV10-3 and TRBJ1-2; a weak D match, TRBD1 (6 bases). This CDR3 spans 16 amino acids. CDR1 and CDR2 (germline): ENHRY, SYGVKD. V lost 1 base, J lost 0 bases, and 12 bases lay in between. CDR3 residues: CAISEYGQIANYGYTF. The CDR3 DNA reads TGTGCCATCAGTGAGTATGGACAGATAGCTAACTATGGCTACACCTTC.